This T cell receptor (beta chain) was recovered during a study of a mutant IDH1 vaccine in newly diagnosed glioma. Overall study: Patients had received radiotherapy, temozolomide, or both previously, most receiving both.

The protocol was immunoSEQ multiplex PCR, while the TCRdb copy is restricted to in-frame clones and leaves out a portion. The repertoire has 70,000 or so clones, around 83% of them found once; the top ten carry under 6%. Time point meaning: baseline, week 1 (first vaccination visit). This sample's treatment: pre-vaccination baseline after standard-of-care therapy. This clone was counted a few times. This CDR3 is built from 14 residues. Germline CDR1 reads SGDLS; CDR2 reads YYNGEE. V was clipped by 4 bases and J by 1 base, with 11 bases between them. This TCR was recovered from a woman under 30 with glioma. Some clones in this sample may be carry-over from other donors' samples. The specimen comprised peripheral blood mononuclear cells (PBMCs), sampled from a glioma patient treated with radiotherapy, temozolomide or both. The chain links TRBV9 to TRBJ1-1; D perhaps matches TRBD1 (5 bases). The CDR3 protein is CASSPRQKNTEAFF. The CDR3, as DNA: TGTGCCAGCAGCCCGCGACAGAAGAACACTGAAGCTTTCTTT.